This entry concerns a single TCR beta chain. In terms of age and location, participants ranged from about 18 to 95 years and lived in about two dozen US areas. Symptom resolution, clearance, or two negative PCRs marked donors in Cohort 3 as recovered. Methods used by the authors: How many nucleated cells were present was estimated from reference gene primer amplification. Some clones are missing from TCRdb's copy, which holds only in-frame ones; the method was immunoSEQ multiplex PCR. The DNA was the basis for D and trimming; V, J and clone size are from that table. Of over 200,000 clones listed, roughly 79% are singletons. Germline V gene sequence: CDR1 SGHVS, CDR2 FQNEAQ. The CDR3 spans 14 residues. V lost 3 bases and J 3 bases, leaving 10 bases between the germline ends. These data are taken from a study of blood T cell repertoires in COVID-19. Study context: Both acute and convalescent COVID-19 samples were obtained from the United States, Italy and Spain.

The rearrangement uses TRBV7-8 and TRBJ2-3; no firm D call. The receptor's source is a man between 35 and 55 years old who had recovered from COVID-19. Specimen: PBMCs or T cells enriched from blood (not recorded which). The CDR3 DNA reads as TGTGCCAGCAGCTTCCAACAAAGAACAGATACGCAGTATTTT. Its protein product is CASSFQQRTDTQYF. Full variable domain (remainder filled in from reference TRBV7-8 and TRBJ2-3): GAGVSQSPRYKVAKRGQDVALRCDPISGHVSLFWYQQALGQGPEFLTYFQNEAQLDKSGLPSDRFFAERPEGSVSTLKIQRTQQEDSAVYLCASSFQQRTDTQYFGPGTRLTVL.